A selection of T cell receptor beta chains follows, all from one sample in a study of blood T cell repertoires in COVID-19. Clones were sequenced by immunoSEQ multiplex PCR, and TCRdb holds only the in-frame ones, with some missing. The sample yields 100,000 to 150,000 clones, about 88% seen once. Input material: PBMCs or T cells enriched from blood (not recorded which). The receptor set was obtained from a man aged 35 to 55 with acute COVID-19. Both conserved end residues are part of each CDR3. D genes are given only for firm matches. The listing skips clone size in some rows; elsewhere it reads once, few, many or a size class.

CDR3nt	CDR3aa	abundance	d_gene	v_gene	j_gene
TGTGCCAGCAGCTTTGGGACAGTCTACGAGCAGTACTTC	CASSFGTVYEQYF	-	TRBD1	TRBV5-6	TRBJ2-7
TGTGCCAGCGGACACGGGACAGGGAGCGTCGAGCAGTACTTC	CASGHGTGSVEQYF	once	TRBD1	TRBV7-9	TRBJ2-7
TGTGCCAGCGGGACAGCTGAGGGCTACACCTTC	CASGTAEGYTF	-	TRBD1	TRBV7-3	TRBJ1-2
TGTGCCAGCAGTTTAACCGGGACAGTGAACACCGGGGAGCTGTTTTTT	CASSLTGTVNTGELFF	-	TRBD1	TRBV28	TRBJ2-2
TGTGCCAGCAGCGCGAGAGATTTTTCGGGAAACACCATATATTTT	CASSARDFSGNTIYF	-	-	TRBV9	TRBJ1-3
TGTGCCAGCAGCGTAGCTGACCGGGGGGGCTACACCTTC	CASSVADRGGYTF	-	-	TRBV9	TRBJ1-2
TGTGCCAGCAGCTCGCAGGGGGACTCATCTTACTATGGCTACACCTTC	CASSSQGDSSYYGYTF	-	TRBD1	TRBV5-5	TRBJ1-2
TGTGCCAGCAGTGGGACAACCGAGAATCAGCCCCAGCATTTT	CASSGTTENQPQHF	-	-	TRBV2	TRBJ1-5
TGTGCCACCAGCAGAGATCAGGCTACCTGGACTTACAATGAGCAGTTCTTC	CATSRDQATWTYNEQFF	-	-	TRBV15	TRBJ2-1
TGTGCCAGCAGCCAAGATAACTGGGCGGGGGGCCCTGAGGACGAGCAGTACTTC	CASSQDNWAGGPEDEQYF	-	TRBD2	TRBV14	TRBJ2-7
TGCGCCAGCAGCTTGGAGTTGGGGGCCCCCGGGGAGCTGTTTTTT	CASSLELGAPGELFF	-	-	TRBV5-1	TRBJ2-2
TGTGCCAGCAGCCTACCGACAAATTTAAATCAGCCCCAGCATTTT	CASSLPTNLNQPQHF	-	-	TRBV7-2	TRBJ1-5
TGTGCCAGTAGTATCAGAACTAGCGGGAGGGTGGGTGAGCAGTTCTTC	CASSIRTSGRVGEQFF	-	TRBD2	TRBV19	TRBJ2-1
TGTGCCAGCAGTTTATTATTCCAAGCGGGGAGGGCCTACGAGCAGTACTTC	CASSLLFQAGRAYEQYF	-	TRBD2	TRBV27	TRBJ2-7
TGTGCCAGCAGCCGCGGGACAGGGGTGGCGAATGAGCAGTTCTTC	CASSRGTGVANEQFF	-	TRBD1	TRBV11-3	TRBJ2-1
TGTGCCAGTAAGGACGGACTCTACGTTAACGAGCAGTACTTC	CASKDGLYVNEQYF	-	-	TRBV19	TRBJ2-7
TGCAGCGCCAAGCGGGGGGCACAGGGCACAGATACGCAGTATTTT	CSAKRGAQGTDTQYF	-	TRBD2	TRBV29-1	TRBJ2-3
TGTGCCAGCAGCTCAGGGTATCACACTGAAGCTTTCTTT	CASSSGYHTEAFF	few	-	TRBV5-6	TRBJ1-1
TGCGCCAGCAGCTTCACAGGGGAGAACACTGAAGCTTTCTTT	CASSFTGENTEAFF	-	TRBD1	TRBV5-1	TRBJ1-1
TGCGCCAGCAGCTTGGATCCGGCGGGTGTGGACACTGAAGCTTTCTTT	CASSLDPAGVDTEAFF	-	-	TRBV5-1	TRBJ1-1
TGTGCCAGCAGTGGACAGGGGGGAATTGGGCAGTTCTTC	CASSGQGGIGQFF	-	TRBD1	TRBV6-2/TRBV6-3	TRBJ2-1
TGTGCCAGCAGCTTGGAGGCAGGTCGGACTAACTATGGCTACACCTTC	CASSLEAGRTNYGYTF	-	-	TRBV5-5	TRBJ1-2
TGTGCCAGCAGGGGTTCGACGGGGGTGGACGAGCAGTACTTC	CASRGSTGVDEQYF	-	-	TRBV28	TRBJ2-7
TGTGCCAGCAGTTTCCAAGGACAGGCAGGGGCCAACGTCCTGACTTTC	CASSFQGQAGANVLTF	-	TRBD1	TRBV27	TRBJ2-6
TGTGCCAGCAGTTTATGGGGCGAGGGAAACACTGAAGCTTTCTTT	CASSLWGEGNTEAFF	-	-	TRBV28	TRBJ1-1
TGTGCCAGCAGCCAAGAGGCACTAACAGATACGCAGTATTTT	CASSQEALTDTQYF	few	-	TRBV4-2	TRBJ2-3
TGCGCCAGCAGCTTGGGGGCAGCCCCAGATACGCAGTATTTT	CASSLGAAPDTQYF	-	-	TRBV5-1	TRBJ2-3
TGTGCCAGCAGTTCAACCAGGGACAGGGGGATGGTCACAGATACGCAGTATTTT	CASSSTRDRGMVTDTQYF	-	TRBD1	TRBV27	TRBJ2-3
TGCAGTGCTAGTCAAACTAGCGGCGCCGATACGCAGTATTTT	CSASQTSGADTQYF	few	TRBD2	TRBV20-1	TRBJ2-3
TGTGCCAGCAGCTTAGAAGGCTTAGGGGGGGGGCGCGAGCAGTACTTC	CASSLEGLGGGREQYF	-	-	TRBV7-2	TRBJ2-7
TGTGCCAGCAGCTTCGGAGGGGAAGGTAGCTATGGCTACACCTTC	CASSFGGEGSYGYTF	-	-	TRBV7-9	TRBJ1-2
TGTGCCACCAGCAGAGACCCAGCGCCAAGCCTCTTTTACAATGAGCAGTTCTTC	CATSRDPAPSLFYNEQFF	-	-	TRBV15	TRBJ2-1
TGTGCCAGCAGCTGGTTTACAGCCGTTAACACTGAAGCTTTCTTT	CASSWFTAVNTEAFF	-	-	TRBV5-6	TRBJ1-1
TGTGCCAGCACCCGCGACCCTAGGAGCTCCTACGAGCAGTACTTC	CASTRDPRSSYEQYF	-	-	TRBV2	TRBJ2-7
TGTGCCAGCAACCGGGGAGAAGGCTCCTACGAGCAGTACTTC	CASNRGEGSYEQYF	-	-	TRBV7-9	TRBJ2-7
TGTGCCAGCAGCCTCTACCAAGATTCACCCCTCCACTTT	CASSLYQDSPLHF	-	-	TRBV7-2	TRBJ1-6
TGTGCCTGGAAGCAAGACAGGGGATTGAACACTGAAGCTTTCTTT	CAWKQDRGLNTEAFF	few	TRBD1	TRBV30	TRBJ1-1
TGTGCCAGCAGCCTGGGACAGGGAGGAAATGAGCAGTTCTTC	CASSLGQGGNEQFF	-	TRBD1	TRBV6-5	TRBJ2-1
TGTGCCAGCAGCCATCACATGGGCCAACAGGGGACTGAAGCTTTCTTT	CASSHHMGQQGTEAFF	-	TRBD1	TRBV4-2	TRBJ1-1
TGTGCCAGCAGTTTTAATAGCAATCAGCCCCAGCATTTT	CASSFNSNQPQHF	-	-	TRBV28	TRBJ1-5
TGTGCCAGCAGCTCCCGGGACTGGCAAGAGACCCAGTACTTC	CASSSRDWQETQYF	once	-	TRBV11-2	TRBJ2-5
TGTGCCTGGAGTCCAGGACTAGCGGGCCAAGAGACCCAGTACTTC	CAWSPGLAGQETQYF	-	TRBD2	TRBV30	TRBJ2-5
TGTGCCAGCAGCTTTCGGACAGGGATCGACACCGGGGAGCTGTTTTTT	CASSFRTGIDTGELFF	once	TRBD1	TRBV11-3	TRBJ2-2
TGTGCCAGCAGCTTCAGACAGGGAGATACGCAGTATTTT	CASSFRQGDTQYF	-	TRBD1	TRBV7-9	TRBJ2-3
TGTGCCAGCAGCTCTGGGACAGGAGGGGAAAAACTGTTTTTT	CASSSGTGGEKLFF	once	TRBD1	TRBV6-1	TRBJ1-4
TGCGCCAGCAGTGATCCGGCTAGCGGGGAAAATGAGCAGTTCTTC	CASSDPASGENEQFF	-	TRBD2	TRBV10-1	TRBJ2-1
TGTGCCAGCAGTCACCGACAGTTAGGCTATGGCTACACCTTC	CASSHRQLGYGYTF	-	-	TRBV27	TRBJ1-2
TGCGCCAGCAGCTTTACCGGGACTGAACCCCTCCACTTT	CASSFTGTEPLHF	-	-	TRBV5-1	TRBJ1-6
TGTGCCAGCAGCGGGGGACTAGCGGGAGGGAGAGAGCAGTACTTC	CASSGGLAGGREQYF	-	TRBD2	TRBV9	TRBJ2-7
TGTGCCAGCAGCCCCGCGGGACCCACGAATTCACCCCTCCACTTT	CASSPAGPTNSPLHF	-	-	TRBV7-8	TRBJ1-6
TGTGCCAGCAGCTTAGCAGGGGGCTACGGGGAGCTGTTTTTT	CASSLAGGYGELFF	-	TRBD1	TRBV7-3	TRBJ2-2
TGTGCCAGCAGCCAAGGGGGCACTGAAGCTTTCTTT	CASSQGGTEAFF	-	-	TRBV11-3	TRBJ1-1
TGTGCCAGCAGTTCGGGGGAAGAGGGAGACTATGGCTACACCTTC	CASSSGEEGDYGYTF	-	-	TRBV28	TRBJ1-2
TGCGCCAGCAGCTTGACAGCGGGAATGTCTATTTTTAGCACAGATACGCAGTATTTT	CASSLTAGMSIFSTDTQYF	-	TRBD2	TRBV5-1	TRBJ2-3